One and the same sample provided the 28 T cell receptor beta chains below, sequenced in a study of blood T cell repertoires in COVID-19 (dated by TCRdb to about 2020). Receptor libraries were prepared by the immunoSEQ multiplex PCR assay. Imported from immuneACCESS, the table was reduced by TCRdb to in-frame sequences with V and J called. These copies leave out some clones; in studies compared against another copy, an unresolved V gene accounts for under half, and the cause of the remainder is not known. The sample profile shows some 380,000 clones; around 90% of them were found once. The top ten clones comprise roughly 1.9% of the sample. The sample comprised PBMCs or T cells enriched from blood (not recorded which). Receptor source: a middle-aged woman with acute COVID-19.

Here the CDR3 DNA reads TGTGCCAATTGCTGGGACAGGGGAGCCCCTTCCCAATCCTACGAGCAGTACTTC. This sequence encodes CANCWDRGAPSQSYEQYF. The chain links TRBV27 to TRBJ2-7; 10 nucleotides line up with TRBD1. J was trimmed by 1 base and V by 10 bases; bases with no gene match: 19. CDR1 and CDR2 (germline): MNHEY, SMNVEV (reference sequence). The CDR3 covers 18 residues.

This clone was found once. The V and J genes are TRBV27 and TRBJ2-2, with no clear D. V lost 7 bases and J lost 6, with 12 bases in between. The V gene's germline CDR1 is MNHEY and CDR2 SMNVEV (reference sequence). The CDR3 has 13 residues. The CDR3 here is CASKIGAAGELFF. The CDR3 nucleotides are TGTGCCAGCAAAATAGGCGCGGCCGGGGAGCTGTTTTTT.

The chain carries TRBV5-6 and TRBJ2-7; no clear D. The CDR3 extends over 12 amino acids. Germline assignment: CDR1 SGHDT and CDR2 YYEEEE. V was clipped by 1 base and J by 4 bases, with 6 bases between them. The CDR3 DNA is TGTGCCAGCAGCTTGTGGGCATACGAGCAGTACTTC. It yields the protein CASSLWAYEQYF.

V is TRBV18 and J is TRBJ2-3; D perhaps matches TRBD1 (5 bases). This CDR3 has 17 amino acids. V dropped 0 bases and J dropped 0 bases, with 13 bases sitting between them. Germline-derived CDR1 and CDR2 are KGHSH and LQKENI. The CDR3, as DNA: TGTGCCAGCTCACCACCCAAGGGGTCCTCTAGCACAGATACGCAGTATTTT. Its translation is CASSPPKGSSSTDTQYF.

The CDR3 nucleotides read TGTGCCAGCAGTGAAGGTGACTACCGCACAGATACGCAGTATTTT. Translation gives CASSEGDYRTDTQYF. V and J are TRBV2 and TRBJ2-3; weak D call: TRBD2 (5 bases). The germline V gene has CDR1 SNHLY and CDR2 FYNNEI. Trimming took 1 base from V and 1 from J, leaving 9 bases between them. This CDR3 is built from 15 residues.

The genes are TRBV6-1 and TRBJ1-2; 12 bases are a match to TRBD1. The germline V gene has CDR1 MNHNS and CDR2 SASEGT. The J segment lost 7 bases and the V segment lost 3 bases, leaving 3 bases of the junction unmatched. The CDR3 has 14 residues. In DNA, the CDR3 is TGTGCCAGCAGTGAGGGACAGGGGGCTTTTGGCTACACCTTC. This translates into CASSEGQGAFGYTF.

The J gene is TRBJ1-1, the V gene TRBV5-1, with TRBD1 as a possible D gene (5 bases). This CDR3 is 15 amino acids long. The V and J ends lost 0 bases and 7 bases respectively, with 16 bases between them. The germline CDR1 and CDR2 sequences are SGHRS and YFSETQ. In DNA, the CDR3 is TGCGCCAGCAGCTTGGCCGGCAGGGTAATGAATGAAGCTTTCTTT. Translation: CASSLAGRVMNEAFF.

The rearrangement links TRBV19 to TRBJ2-7, with TRBD1 as a possible D gene (5 bases). Germline CDR1 and CDR2: LNHDA and SQIVND (reference sequence). Trimming took off 4 bases at V and 3 bases at J, with 19 bases between the two ends. The CDR3 has 16 amino acids. The CDR3 spells CASSTTSREVSYEQYF. The CDR3 coding sequence is TGTGCCAGTAGTACCACCTCCAGGGAAGTCAGCTACGAGCAGTACTTC.

The chain is built from TRBV5-1 and TRBJ1-1; weak D call: TRBD1 (6 bases). V lost 0 bases and J 2 bases, leaving 11 bases between the germline ends. CDR1 is SGHRS and CDR2 is YFSETQ in the germline V gene. CDR3 length: 15 amino acids. CDR3 coding DNA: TGCGCCAGCAGCTTGGGACAGGTTTCCAACACTGAAGCTTTCTTT. Its translation is CASSLGQVSNTEAFF.

The V gene is TRBV5-6, the J gene TRBJ1-2, with D hard to call. The CDR3 loop spans 14 amino acids. Trimming left V 0 bases short and J 2 bases short, with 8 bases between. Per germline, CDR1 SGHDT and CDR2 YYEEEE. As DNA, the CDR3 is TGTGCCAGCAGCTTGGAAGGCGGGAACTATGGCTACACCTTC. Translated: CASSLEGGNYGYTF.

V and J are TRBV20-1 and TRBJ1-5; D possibly corresponds to TRBD1 (5 bases). Trimming shortened V by 3 bases and J by 0 bases, and 15 bases separated the two germline ends. Germline lookup yields CDR1 DFQATT and CDR2 SNEGSKA (reference sequence). CDR3 length: 16 amino acids. Here the CDR3 DNA reads TGCAGTGCTAGTCGAATGACAGCCTATAGCAATCAGCCCCAGCATTTT. This sequence encodes CSASRMTAYSNQPQHF.

V and J are TRBV7-9 and TRBJ2-7; the match to TRBD1 covers 8 bases. The V and J ends lost 1 base and 5 bases, in that order; junction bases with no gene match: 4. The CDR3 covers 14 residues. From germline, CDR1 is SEHNR and CDR2 FQNEAQ (reference sequence). CDR3 nucleotides: TGTGCCAGCAGCTTAGGGACAGGGTCTAACGAGCAGTACTTC. It codes for CASSLGTGSNEQYF.

This rearrangement joins TRBV3-1 (or the pseudogene TRBV3-2) to TRBJ1-2; D is perhaps TRBD1 (6 bases). This CDR3 region has 17 residues. V dropped 0 bases and J dropped 3 bases, with 17 bases sitting between them. Per the germline V gene, CDR1 is LGHDT and CDR2 is YNNKEL (reference sequence). The CDR3 loop reads CASSQEGAWGADYGYTF. CDR3 nucleotides: TGTGCCAGCAGCCAAGAGGGGGCTTGGGGTGCGGACTATGGCTACACCTTC.

The rearrangement joins TRBV4-1 to TRBJ1-4; D gene unclear. Between the trimmed V and J ends, which lost 2 bases and 3 bases, there was a span of 10 bases. From germline, CDR1 is MGHRA and CDR2 YSYEKL. The CDR3 sequence is 15 residues long. CDR3: CASSQPGEANEKLFF. The CDR3 DNA follows: TGCGCCAGCAGCCAACCTGGTGAGGCTAATGAAAAACTGTTTTTT.

This clone was observed a few times. The chain couples TRBV24-1 to TRBJ1-1; the D is unclear. CDR3 length: 17 residues. V shed 1 base and J shed 2 bases, with 16 bases lying between them. The germline V gene encodes CDR1 KGHDR and CDR2 SFDVKD. The CDR3 sequence: CATSDLSKRQENTEAFF. CDR3 nucleotide sequence: TGTGCCACCAGTGATTTAAGTAAAAGGCAGGAAAACACTGAAGCTTTCTTT.

The rearrangement uses TRBV7-8 and TRBJ2-2; 11 nucleotides align to TRBD1. The V and J ends lost 0 bases and 0 bases, in that order; junction bases with no gene match: 9. The germline gives CDR1 SGHVS, CDR2 FQNEAQ. The CDR3 runs to 20 residues. The CDR3 loop reads CASSLAGTGGHTSNTGELFF. CDR3 DNA: TGTGCCAGCAGCTTAGCCGGGACAGGGGGACACACTTCGAACACCGGGGAGCTGTTTTTT.

This clone has just one count. The rearrangement uses TRBV2 and TRBJ1-5; possible D gene TRBD1, 5 bases. V lost 6 bases, J lost 0 bases, and 12 bases lay in between. Germline V gives CDR1 SNHLY, CDR2 FYNNEI. This CDR3 has 15 amino acids. DNA of the CDR3: TGTGCCAGCAGAAGGGAGGGGTATAGCAATCAGCCCCAGCATTTT. Its translation: CASRREGYSNQPQHF. Full variable domain (rest looked up from reference TRBV2 and TRBJ1-5): EPEVTQTPSHQVTQMGQEVILRCVPISNHLYFYWYRQILGQKVEFLVSFYNNEISEKSEIFDDQFSVERPDGSNFTLKIRSTKLEDSAMYFCASRREGYSNQPQHFGDGTRLSIL.

J is TRBJ2-5 and V is TRBV30; D is unclear. Looked up from germline, CDR1 is GTSNPN and CDR2 is SVGIG (reference sequence). The CDR3 totals 12 residues. The germline V and J ends were trimmed by 0 bases and 1 base, with 3 bases remaining between them. CDR3 in DNA: TGTGCCTGGAGTGTCTTCCAAGAGACCCAGTACTTC. Its protein product is CAWSVFQETQYF.

This chain joins TRBV10-3 and TRBJ1-4; 10 bases agree with TRBD1. CDR1 ENHRY and CDR2 SYGVKD come from the germline V gene. The CDR3 totals 16 residues. The trim removed 2 bases at V and 5 bases at J, leaving 5 bases unmatched. The CDR3 region is CAISETPGQGNEKLFF. In nucleotides, the CDR3 is TGTGCCATCAGTGAGACTCCGGGACAGGGGAATGAAAAACTGTTTTTT.

The chain is built from TRBV18 and TRBJ1-3; the D gene is possibly TRBD1 (6 bases). The germline V gene has CDR1 KGHSH and CDR2 LQKENI. The CDR3 is 18 residues long. V lost 0 bases to trimming and J lost 4 bases, with 19 bases between them. The CDR3 loop reads CASSPPSLGWTEGNTIYF. The DNA for the CDR3 is TGTGCCAGCTCACCACCATCGTTGGGGTGGACAGAGGGAAACACCATATATTTT.

The chain recombines TRBV5-4 with TRBJ2-7; 13 positions agree with TRBD2. Losses at the gene ends were 4 bases for V and 7 bases for J; bases not matched to a gene: 8. CDR3 length: 15 amino acids. The germline gives CDR1 SGHNT, CDR2 YYREEE (reference sequence). The DNA of the CDR3 is TGTGCCAGCAGCCTGACTAGCGGGGGGCCTGAGGAGCAGTACTTC. Translating it yields CASSLTSGGPEEQYF. Together with reference TRBV5-4 and TRBJ2-7, the CDR3 gives the full variable domain: ETGVTQSPTHLIKTRGQQVTLRCSSQSGHNTVSWYQQALGQGPQFIFQYYREEENGRGNFPPRFSGLQFPNYSSELNVNALELDDSALYLCASSLTSGGPEEQYFGPGTRLTVT.

The CDR3 nucleotides are TGTGCCAGCTCACCACTGCAGGGTGACAATTCACCCCTCCACTTT. Amino acid sequence: CASSPLQGDNSPLHF. This chain connects TRBV18 to TRBJ1-6; D possibly corresponds to TRBD1 (5 bases). Trimming pared 1 base from V and 7 bases from J, leaving 11 bases between. The germline CDR1 and CDR2 sequences are KGHSH and LQKENI. The CDR3 runs 15 residues.

The chain joins TRBV15 to TRBJ1-5; perhaps TRBD1 as D (6 bases). From germline, CDR1 is LNHNV and CDR2 YYDKDF (reference sequence). The CDR3 has 14 residues. Trimming shortened V by 5 bases and J by 7 bases, and 15 bases separated the two germline ends. The CDR3: CATSGGGGQQPQHF. CDR3 nucleotide sequence: TGTGCCACCAGCGGAGGAGGGGGTCAGCAGCCCCAGCATTTT. The variable domain in full, with the rest retrieved from reference TRBV15 and TRBJ1-5, is DAMVIQNPRYQVTQFGKPVTLSCSQTLNHNVMYWYQQKSSQAPKLLFHYYDKDFNNEADTPDNFQSRRPNTSFCFLDIRSPGLGDTAMYLCATSGGGGQQPQHFGDGTRLSIL.

This chain uses TRBV28 with TRBJ1-2, with D tentatively TRBD1 (6 bases). The V gene lost 6 bases and the J gene lost 5 bases, with 13 bases spanning the gap. The CDR3 extends over 13 amino acids. The germline V gene has CDR1 MDHEN and CDR2 SYDVKM. CDR3 bases: TGTGCCAGCAGCCCAGGGGTGGGGTATGGCTACACCTTC. It specifies CASSPGVGYGYTF.

The chain carries TRBV3-1 (or the pseudogene TRBV3-2) and TRBJ2-2; TRBD2 agrees at 7 bases. The CDR3 has 17 amino acids. Looked up from germline, CDR1 is LGHDT and CDR2 is YNNKEL (reference sequence). Trimming at V came to 0 bases and at J to 7 bases, leaving 11 bases not matched to a gene. The CDR3: CASSQEVGSGAGGELFF. The CDR3, as DNA: TGTGCCAGCAGCCAAGAGGTCGGGAGCGGGGCCGGCGGGGAGCTGTTTTTT.

The sample holds one count of this clone. The chain uses TRBV19 and TRBJ2-3, with D perhaps matching TRBD2 (6 bases). CDR1 and CDR2 from the germline V gene are LNHDA and SQIVND (reference sequence). The CDR3 spans 14 residues. V was shortened by 5 bases and J by 2 bases, with 11 bases between the two germline ends. The CDR3 here is CASSDRGITDTQYF. In DNA form, the CDR3 reads TGTGCCAGTAGTGACCGGGGGATCACAGATACGCAGTATTTT.

The chain links TRBV7-2 to TRBJ1-5, with 8 bases matching TRBD1. Germline assignment: CDR1 SGHTA and CDR2 FQGNSA. There are 14 residues in the CDR3. V dropped 5 bases and J dropped 7; count of bases not matched to a gene: 7. The CDR3 sequence is CASSPDRGRQPQHF. For the CDR3, the DNA is TGTGCCAGCAGCCCCGACAGGGGAAGACAGCCCCAGCATTTT.

This chain connects TRBV5-6 to TRBJ2-2; D not resolved. From germline, CDR1 is SGHDT and CDR2 YYEEEE. Between the trimmed V and J ends, which lost 6 bases and 0 bases, there was a span of 6 bases. The CDR3 is made up of 13 amino acids. The CDR3 bases are TGTGCCAGCAAGCCGTCGAACACCGGGGAGCTGTTTTTT. It codes for CASKPSNTGELFF.